This TCR beta chain originates from a study of cytomegalovirus exposure and HLA in healthy donors. This clone has just one count. Its target is unknown. The donors were in the roughly 130-subject validation cohort, distinct from the roughly 600-subject first cohort. This CDR3 is 15 amino acids long. Germline V CDR1 and CDR2: SGDLS, YYNGEE. The junction had 1 base not matched to a gene; V was cut back by 2 bases and J by 1 base. General study results and limits: It was about 150 TCR beta chains that were listed as cytomegalovirus-associated.

Assay: immunoSEQ multiplex PCR; the TCRdb copy retains only in-frame clones and omits some. The sample comprises around 250,000 clones, 90% of which are singletons, and around 0.34% rests with the top ten. The sample was PBMCs. This receptor was obtained from a woman under 30 in good health and CMV-seronegative. The chain uses TRBV9 and TRBJ2-2; 8 bases are shared with TRBD2. CDR3 DNA sequence: TGTGCCAGCAGCGTTAGCGGGGAGAACACCGGGGAGCTGTTTTTT. Amino acid sequence: CASSVSGENTGELFF.